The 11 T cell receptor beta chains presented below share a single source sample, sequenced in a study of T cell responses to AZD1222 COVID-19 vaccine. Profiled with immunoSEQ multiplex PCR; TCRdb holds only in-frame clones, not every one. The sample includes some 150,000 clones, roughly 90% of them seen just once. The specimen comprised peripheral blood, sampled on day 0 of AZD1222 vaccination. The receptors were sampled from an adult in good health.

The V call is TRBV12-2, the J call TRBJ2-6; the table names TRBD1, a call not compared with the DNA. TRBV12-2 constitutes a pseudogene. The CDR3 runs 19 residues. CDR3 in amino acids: CASRLLNGTGYSGANVLTF. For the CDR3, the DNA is TGTGCAAGTCGCTTATTAAATGGGACAGGGTATAGTGGGGCCAACGTCCTGACTTTC.

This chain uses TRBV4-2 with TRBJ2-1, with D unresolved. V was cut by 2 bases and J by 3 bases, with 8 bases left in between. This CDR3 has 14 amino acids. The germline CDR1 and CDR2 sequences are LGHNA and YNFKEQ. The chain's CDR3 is CASSQRPDYNEQFF. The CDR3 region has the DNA TGTGCCAGCAGCCAACGTCCGGACTACAATGAGCAGTTCTTC.

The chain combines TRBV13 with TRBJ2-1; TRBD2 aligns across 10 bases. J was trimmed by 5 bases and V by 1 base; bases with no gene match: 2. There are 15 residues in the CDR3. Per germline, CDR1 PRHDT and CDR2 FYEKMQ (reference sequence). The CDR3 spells CASSLVGLADNEQFF. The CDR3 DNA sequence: TGTGCCAGCAGCTTAGTAGGACTAGCGGACAATGAGCAGTTCTTC.

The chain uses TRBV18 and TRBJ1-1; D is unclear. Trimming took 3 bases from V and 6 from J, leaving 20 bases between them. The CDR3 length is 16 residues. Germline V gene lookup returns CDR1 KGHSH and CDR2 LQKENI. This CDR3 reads CASSPLAVGGTAEAFF. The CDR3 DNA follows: TGTGCCAGCTCACCGCTGGCGGTCGGCGGAACGGCTGAAGCTTTCTTT. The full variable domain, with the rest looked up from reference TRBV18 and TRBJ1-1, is NAGVMQNPRHLVRRRGQEARLRCSPMKGHSHVYWYRQLPEEGLKFMVYLQKENIIDESGMPKERFSAEFPKEGPSILRIQQVVRGDSAAYFCASSPLAVGGTAEAFFGQGTRLTVV.

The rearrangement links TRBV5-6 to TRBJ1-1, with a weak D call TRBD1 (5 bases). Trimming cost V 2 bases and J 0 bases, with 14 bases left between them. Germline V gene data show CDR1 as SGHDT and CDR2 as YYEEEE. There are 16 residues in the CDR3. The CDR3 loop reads CASSFGGPGLNTEAFF. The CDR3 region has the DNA TGTGCCAGCAGCTTCGGTGGTCCAGGGTTGAACACTGAAGCTTTCTTT. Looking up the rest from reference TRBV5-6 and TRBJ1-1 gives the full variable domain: DAGVTQSPTHLIKTRGQQVTLRCSPKSGHDTVSWYQQALGQGPQFIFQYYEEEERQRGNFPDRFSGHQFPNYSSELNVNALLLGDSALYLCASSFGGPGLNTEAFFGQGTRLTVV.

The CDR3 bases are TGTGCCACCTCGAGGGACAGGAAGAACACTGAAGCTTTCTTT. Encoded protein: CATSRDRKNTEAFF. The rearrangement links TRBV28 to TRBJ1-1; 8 bases fit TRBD1. The ends lost 10 bases at V and 1 base at J; junction bases unmatched: 8. The CDR3 totals 14 residues. CDR1 and CDR2 (germline): MDHEN, SYDVKM. The full variable domain, in which reference TRBV28 and TRBJ1-1 provide the parts outside the CDR3, is DVKVTQSSRYLVKRTGEKVFLECVQDMDHENMFWYRQDPGLGLRLIYFSYDVKMKEKGDIPEGYSVSREKKERFSLILESASTNQTSMYLCATSRDRKNTEAFFGQGTRLTVV.

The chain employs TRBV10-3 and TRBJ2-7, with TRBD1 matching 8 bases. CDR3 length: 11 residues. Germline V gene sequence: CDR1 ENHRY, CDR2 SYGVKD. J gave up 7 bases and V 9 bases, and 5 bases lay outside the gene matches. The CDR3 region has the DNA TGTGCCATTTCGGACAGGGAGGAGCAGTACTTC. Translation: CAISDREEQYF.

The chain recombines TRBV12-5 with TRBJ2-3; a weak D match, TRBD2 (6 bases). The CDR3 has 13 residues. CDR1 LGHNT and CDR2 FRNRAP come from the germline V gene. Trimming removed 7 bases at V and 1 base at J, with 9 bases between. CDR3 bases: TGTGCTAGTGCCTGGGGGGGCACAGATACGCAGTATTTT. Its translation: CASAWGGTDTQYF.

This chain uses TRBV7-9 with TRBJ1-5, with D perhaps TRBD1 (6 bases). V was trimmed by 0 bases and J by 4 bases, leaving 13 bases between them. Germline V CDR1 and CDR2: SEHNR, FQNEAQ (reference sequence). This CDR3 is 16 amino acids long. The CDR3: CASSLAGGRENQPQHF. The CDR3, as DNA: TGTGCCAGCAGCTTAGCGGGGGGGCGGGAAAATCAGCCCCAGCATTTT.

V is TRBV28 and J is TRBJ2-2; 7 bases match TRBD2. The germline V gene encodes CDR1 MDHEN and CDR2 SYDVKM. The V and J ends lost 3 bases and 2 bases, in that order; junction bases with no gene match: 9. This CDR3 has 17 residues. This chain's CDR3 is CASSFLYSGVNTGELFF. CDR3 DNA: TGTGCCAGCAGTTTCCTATACAGCGGGGTTAACACCGGGGAGCTGTTTTTT.

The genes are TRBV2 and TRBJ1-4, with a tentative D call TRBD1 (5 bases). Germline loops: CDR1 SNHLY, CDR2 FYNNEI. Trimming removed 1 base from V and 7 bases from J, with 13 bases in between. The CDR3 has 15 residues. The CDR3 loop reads CASSEGWGVGEKLFF. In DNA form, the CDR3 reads TGTGCCAGCAGTGAAGGGTGGGGGGTAGGTGAAAAACTGTTTTTT.